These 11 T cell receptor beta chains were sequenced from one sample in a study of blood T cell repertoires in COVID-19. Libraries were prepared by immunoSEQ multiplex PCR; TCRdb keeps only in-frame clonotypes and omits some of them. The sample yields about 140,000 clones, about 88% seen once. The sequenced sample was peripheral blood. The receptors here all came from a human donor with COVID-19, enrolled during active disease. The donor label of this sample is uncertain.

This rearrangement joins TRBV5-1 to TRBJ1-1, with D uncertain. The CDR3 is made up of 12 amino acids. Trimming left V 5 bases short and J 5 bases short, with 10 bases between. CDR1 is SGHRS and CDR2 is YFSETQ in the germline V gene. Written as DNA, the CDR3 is TGCGCCAGCAGGGGCCAAATGACTGAAGCTTTCTTT. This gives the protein CASRGQMTEAFF.

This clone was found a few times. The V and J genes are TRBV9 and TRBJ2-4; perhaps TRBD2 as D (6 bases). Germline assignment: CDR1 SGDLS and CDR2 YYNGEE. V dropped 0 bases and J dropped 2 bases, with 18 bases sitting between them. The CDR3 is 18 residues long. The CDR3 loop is CASSVGWRGSVTKNIQYF. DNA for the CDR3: TGTGCCAGCAGCGTAGGCTGGCGGGGTAGCGTAACCAAAAACATTCAGTACTTC.

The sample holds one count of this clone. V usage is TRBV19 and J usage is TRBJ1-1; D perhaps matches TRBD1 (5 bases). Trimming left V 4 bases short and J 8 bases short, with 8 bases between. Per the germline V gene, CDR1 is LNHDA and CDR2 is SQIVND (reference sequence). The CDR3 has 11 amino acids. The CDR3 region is CASSNGGEAFF. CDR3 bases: TGTGCCAGTAGTAATGGGGGGGAAGCTTTCTTT.

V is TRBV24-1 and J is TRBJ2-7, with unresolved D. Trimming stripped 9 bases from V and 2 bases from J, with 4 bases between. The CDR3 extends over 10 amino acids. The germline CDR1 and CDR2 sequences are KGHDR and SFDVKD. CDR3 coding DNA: TGTGCCACCGACACCTACGAGCAGTACTTC. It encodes CATDTYEQYF.

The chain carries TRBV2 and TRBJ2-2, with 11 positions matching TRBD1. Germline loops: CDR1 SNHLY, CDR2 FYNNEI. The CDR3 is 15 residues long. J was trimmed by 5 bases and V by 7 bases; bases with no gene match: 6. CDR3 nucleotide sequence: TGTGCCAGCACCCTAGGACAGGGGGCAACCGGGGAGCTGTTTTTT. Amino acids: CASTLGQGATGELFF.

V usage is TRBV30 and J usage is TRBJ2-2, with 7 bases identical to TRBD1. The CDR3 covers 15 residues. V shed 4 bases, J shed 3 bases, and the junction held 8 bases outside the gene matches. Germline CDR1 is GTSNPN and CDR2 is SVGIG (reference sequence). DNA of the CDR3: TGTGCCTGGAATTTACAGGGGACCCACACCGGGGAGCTGTTTTTT. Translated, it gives CAWNLQGTHTGELFF.

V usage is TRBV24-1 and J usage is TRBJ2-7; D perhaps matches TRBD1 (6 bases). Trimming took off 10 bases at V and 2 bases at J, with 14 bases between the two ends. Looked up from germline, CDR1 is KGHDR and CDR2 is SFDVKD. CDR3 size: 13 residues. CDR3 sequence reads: CATSATGAYEQYF. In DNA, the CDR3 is TGTGCCACTTCCGCGACAGGAGCCTACGAGCAGTACTTC.

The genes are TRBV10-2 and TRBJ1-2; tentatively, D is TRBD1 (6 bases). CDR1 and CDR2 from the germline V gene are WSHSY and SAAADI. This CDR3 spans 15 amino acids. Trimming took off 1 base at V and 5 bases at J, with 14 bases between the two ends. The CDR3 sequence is CASSEYADRNYGYTF. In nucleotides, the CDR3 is TGCGCCAGCAGTGAGTACGCCGACAGGAATTATGGCTACACCTTC.

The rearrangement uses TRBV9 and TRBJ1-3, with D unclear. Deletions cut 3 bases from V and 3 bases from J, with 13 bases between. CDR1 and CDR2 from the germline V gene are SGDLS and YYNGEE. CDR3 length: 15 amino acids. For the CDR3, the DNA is TGTGCCAGCAGCGCCCGGTCTGGGAGTGGAAACACCATATATTTT. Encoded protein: CASSARSGSGNTIYF.

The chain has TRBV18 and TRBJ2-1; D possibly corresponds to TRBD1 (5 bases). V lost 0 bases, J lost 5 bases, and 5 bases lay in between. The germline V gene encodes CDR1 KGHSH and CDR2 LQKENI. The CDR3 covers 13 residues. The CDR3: CASSPPGDNEQFF. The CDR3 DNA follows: TGTGCCAGCTCACCACCAGGGGACAATGAGCAGTTCTTC.

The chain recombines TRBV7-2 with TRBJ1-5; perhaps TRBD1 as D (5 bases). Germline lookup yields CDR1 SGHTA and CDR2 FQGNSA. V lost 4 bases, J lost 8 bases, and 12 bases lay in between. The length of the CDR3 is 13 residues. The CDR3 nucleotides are TGTGCCAGCAGCTCCCAGTGGGGGGAGCCCCAGCATTTT. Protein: CASSSQWGEPQHF.